This is a list of T cell receptor beta chains from one sample in a study of T-cell memory formation after mild COVID-19. TCRdb itself ran the 5' RACE reads through MiXCR, one entry per CDR3 protein. The data hold 530,000 or so distinct CDR3 sequences, with 15% to 20% observed a single time. The sample comprised PBMCs or a T cell subset sorted from them (not recorded which). These receptors came from an adult woman who had mild COVID-19 (a few samples of this study predate the infection). Cell type and time point are not known. Both conserved end residues are part of each CDR3. Each record gives: CDR3 DNA, CDR3 protein, J gene, V gene, clone size, D gene. A D gene is named only where the DNA matches it firmly. Expanded clones are given a class, and other clones once, few, many or no size at all.

cdr3_nt: TGTGCCAGCACCAGGGAGGGCTCTGGGGCCAACGTCCTGACTTTC
cdr3_aa: CASTREGSGANVLTF
j_call: TRBJ2-6
v_call: TRBV2
clone_size: few
d_call: TRBD2

cdr3_nt: TGCAGTGCTAGAGTCGGACCGAACTATGGCTACACCTTC
cdr3_aa: CSARVGPNYGYTF
j_call: TRBJ1-2
v_call: TRBV20-1
clone_size: NA
d_call: NA

cdr3_nt: TGTGCCACCACCAAGAGGGGGGCCGCAGCTAGCACAGATACGCAGTATTTT
cdr3_aa: CATTKRGAAASTDTQYF
j_call: TRBJ2-3
v_call: TRBV15
clone_size: NA
d_call: NA

cdr3_nt: TGTGCCAGCAGCCACCCTCCCTCCTACGAGCAGTACTTC
cdr3_aa: CASSHPPSYEQYF
j_call: TRBJ2-7
v_call: TRBV11-3
clone_size: few
d_call: NA

cdr3_nt: TGTGCCAGCAGCCCCCGGTCCGACGGGTACAATGAGCAGTTCTTC
cdr3_aa: CASSPRSDGYNEQFF
j_call: TRBJ2-1
v_call: TRBV5-5
clone_size: few
d_call: NA

cdr3_nt: TGCAGTGCTAGCAGAGGAGCGGGGGAGAGGACCTACAATGAGCAGTTCTTC
cdr3_aa: CSASRGAGERTYNEQFF
j_call: TRBJ2-1
v_call: TRBV20-1
clone_size: NA
d_call: TRBD2

cdr3_nt: TGCAGCGCGTGGCTAGCGGGAGGGTACAATGAGCAGTTCTTC
cdr3_aa: CSAWLAGGYNEQFF
j_call: TRBJ2-1
v_call: TRBV29-1
clone_size: NA
d_call: TRBD2

cdr3_nt: TGTGCCAGCAGCCAAGGGACAACCGCTAACGAGCAGTACTTC
cdr3_aa: CASSQGTTANEQYF
j_call: TRBJ2-7
v_call: TRBV14
clone_size: few
d_call: NA

cdr3_nt: TGTGCCTGGGGCCAGCGGGGACAGATATCCTACGAGCAGTACTTC
cdr3_aa: CAWGQRGQISYEQYF
j_call: TRBJ2-7
v_call: TRBV30
clone_size: few
d_call: NA

cdr3_nt: TGTGCCACCAGTGATGCCGAGGTAGCGGGTTACTACAATGAGCAGTTCTTC
cdr3_aa: CATSDAEVAGYYNEQFF
j_call: TRBJ2-1
v_call: TRBV24-1
clone_size: NA
d_call: TRBD2

cdr3_nt: TGTGCCAGCAGTTACTACAGGGGTAACTATGGCTACACCTTC
cdr3_aa: CASSYYRGNYGYTF
j_call: TRBJ1-2
v_call: TRBV6-5
clone_size: NA
d_call: TRBD1

cdr3_nt: TGTGCCATCAGTGGGCACTTACTAGCCGACCAAGAGACCCAGTACTTC
cdr3_aa: CAISGHLLADQETQYF
j_call: TRBJ2-5
v_call: TRBV10-3
clone_size: NA
d_call: NA

cdr3_nt: TGTGCCAGCAGCTTAGCGGTCGGGGGATTGATCGAGCAGTACTTC
cdr3_aa: CASSLAVGGLIEQYF
j_call: TRBJ2-7
v_call: TRBV7-9
clone_size: few
d_call: NA

cdr3_nt: TGTGCCAGCAGCCTTCCGGGGGATACTGGCTACACCTTC
cdr3_aa: CASSLPGDTGYTF
j_call: TRBJ1-2
v_call: TRBV7-9
clone_size: once
d_call: NA

cdr3_nt: TGTGCCAGCAGTTTTCTCGGACTAGGAAACACCATATATTTT
cdr3_aa: CASSFLGLGNTIYF
j_call: TRBJ1-3
v_call: TRBV12-3/TRBV12-4
clone_size: NA
d_call: NA

cdr3_nt: TGTGCCTGGAGTCCGCTAGCGGGGGGGTTCACAGATACGCAGTATTTT
cdr3_aa: CAWSPLAGGFTDTQYF
j_call: TRBJ2-3
v_call: TRBV30
clone_size: NA
d_call: TRBD2

cdr3_nt: TGTGCCAGCAGTGATCCCCTTCAGGGAGGTCTTAATGAAAAACTGTTTTTT
cdr3_aa: CASSDPLQGGLNEKLFF
j_call: TRBJ1-4
v_call: TRBV25-1
clone_size: few
d_call: NA

cdr3_nt: TGTGCCAGCAGCGTCGAACGGGCTGGCTACACCTTC
cdr3_aa: CASSVERAGYTF
j_call: TRBJ1-2
v_call: TRBV7-9
clone_size: few
d_call: NA

cdr3_nt: TGTGCCAGCTCACCGGCCAGGAGCACAGATACGCAGTATTTT
cdr3_aa: CASSPARSTDTQYF
j_call: TRBJ2-3
v_call: TRBV18
clone_size: many
d_call: NA

cdr3_nt: TGCAGCGTAGGGACAGGGGGTAGCAATCAGCCCCAGCATTTT
cdr3_aa: CSVGTGGSNQPQHF
j_call: TRBJ1-5
v_call: TRBV29-1
clone_size: many
d_call: TRBD1

cdr3_nt: TGTGCCAGTTTCTCCGGGGAAAGGAACAATGAGCAGTTCTTC
cdr3_aa: CASFSGERNNEQFF
j_call: TRBJ2-1
v_call: TRBV27
clone_size: many
d_call: NA

cdr3_nt: TGTGCCAGCAGCTTAGGAGGTGACCAAGAGACCCAGTACTTC
cdr3_aa: CASSLGGDQETQYF
j_call: TRBJ2-5
v_call: TRBV5-1
clone_size: many
d_call: NA